This T cell receptor beta chain was profiled in a study of blood T cell repertoires in COVID-19. Study at large: Spain, Italy and the United States supplied samples that represented acute and convalescent COVID-19.

Germline CDR1 MDHEN, CDR2 SYDVKM. CDR3 length: 12 residues. Trimming stripped 2 bases from V and 5 bases from J, with 5 bases between. Measured with immunoSEQ multiplex PCR; TCRdb has only the in-frame clones, and not every one. In the table there are roughly 80,000 clones, about 90% of which are singletons. The chain employs TRBV28 and TRBJ2-3; weak D call: TRBD2 (5 bases). The TCR comes from a man aged 45 to 65 with active COVID-19. Source material: peripheral blood. This CDR3 is CASSLAGDTQYF. In nucleotides, the CDR3 is TGTGCCAGCAGTTTAGCGGGAGATACGCAGTATTTT. Combining the CDR3 with reference TRBV28 and TRBJ2-3 gives the whole variable domain DVKVTQSSRYLVKRTGEKVFLECVQDMDHENMFWYRQDPGLGLRLIYFSYDVKMKEKGDIPEGYSVSREKKERFSLILESASTNQTSMYLCASSLAGDTQYFGPGTRLTVL.